A single count supports the clone carrying this T cell receptor beta chain. Its target is not known. The data were taken from a study of Ad26.COV2.S vaccination and SARS-CoV-2 variants. Across the whole study: Ad26.COV2.S, an intramuscular injection, was given once or twice 56 days apart.

Trimming removed 8 bases from V and 6 bases from J, with 16 bases in between. The germline V gene encodes CDR1 LGHNA and CDR2 YSLEER. The CDR3 extends over 14 amino acids. The study's findings and limits: TCR breadth and depth analyses may have underestimated total T cell responses.

TCRdb's table, derived via immunoSEQ multiplex PCR, lists solely in-frame clones and lacks some. Of about 350,000 clones in the sample, around 84% are singletons; the top ten hold 2.5% to 3.5%. Documented treatment: some 20 received Ad26.COV2.S at low or high dose, single or two shots; several received placebo; per-sample allocation not given. Day 63 after the first injection of vaccine or placebo was the sampling time. The receptor's source is a person between 18 and 59 years old who received the Ad26.COV2.S COVID-19 vaccine or a placebo. The V and J genes are TRBV4-3 and TRBJ1-4; no firm D call. The sample consisted of peripheral blood, taken in a trial of Ad26.COV2.S vaccine versus placebo. Written as DNA, the CDR3 is TGCGCCAGCGGAATTGGTCCGGCAGATGAAAAACTGTTTTTT. Protein product: CASGIGPADEKLFF.